This T cell receptor (beta chain) appears in the sequencing data of a study of cytomegalovirus exposure and HLA in healthy donors (dated by TCRdb to between 2016 and 2019). About the investigation overall: An earlier analysis of under 600 of the donors reported roughly 270 Gb of sequence data and 100 million to 130 million unique TCR beta sequences from approximately 180 million T cells. Class I and class II HLA loci were covered by the typing at four-digit resolution. The number of donors typed differed by locus, with 629-630 for A, B, C, DRB1 and DQB1, more than 500 for DQA1, nearly 610 for DPA1, and 472 for DPB1. Donor age, sex, ethnicity and CMV serostatus were compiled together with the repertoire data. The T cell repertoires of 670 or so subjects were profiled by immunosequencing and related to cytomegalovirus serostatus. Genome-wide SNP genotypes for about 65% of the roughly 670 donors were used in a later genetic analysis, which treated that subset as a discovery cohort. The later analysis used no new phenotypic data to find candidate immune exposures, relying instead on TCR beta sequences and their occurrence across donors. To predict cytomegalovirus infection status, the study combined high-throughput TCR immunosequencing, statistical association of individual TCRs with disease status, and machine learning. A later analysis re-analyzed previously published TCR beta repertoires from about 730 donors and added high-resolution HLA genotyping to study TCR occurrence patterns. Five DR-DQ haplotypes were treated as single units for association and clustering because of strong linkage in the cohort. About 300 gigabases of sequencing data and approximately 80 million unique TCR sequences were included in an early release covering about 700 HLA-typed donors. On average, around 240,000 unique TCR beta nucleotide sequences were sequenced per donor among a few hundred genotyped donors of the cohort, with 15% to 20% of those sequences being non-productive. All discovery cohort repertoires had been generated using a single sequencing platform. Besides the first cohort of hundreds of subjects, a separate validation cohort made up of roughly 120 different subjects was used. In an earlier analysis of over 550 of the donors, high-throughput TCR beta sequencing was used to judge whether each TCR beta V gene segment behaved as functional or pseudogenic. The genetic ancestry cluster associated with self-reported Caucasian donors included 81% of the roughly 400 genotyped donors. The study aimed to test whether signatures of past pathogen exposure could be identified by cataloging public T cell receptors.

In total, 666 healthy bone marrow donors made up the cohort. At the time of sampling, all cohort members were nominally healthy, though unrecorded immune exposures were likely present. The donor was CMV seropositive and belonged to the group of about 290 seropositive cohort members. A peripheral blood sample was provided by each donor, and peripheral blood mononuclear cells were used for TCR beta sequencing. Genomic DNA extraction from the blood cell samples was performed with the Qiagen DNeasy Blood Extraction Kit. The full study reports these points: CMV serostatus was the only immune exposure information available for the cohort. Roughly uniform sequencing depth across donors was assumed in presence/absence analyses, although this assumption may not hold. Because some donors lacked HLA typing at each locus, the association tests relied only on the typed subset. According to a later analysis, most CMV-associated TCR beta chains appeared to be HLA-restricted, and the HLA associations seemed to be driven largely by CMV exposure. Some IMGT-functional V segments, including TRBV6-2 and TRBV6-3, could not be told apart with the 87-base-pair reads, so those segments were excluded. In a later analysis, HLA-associated TCR beta chains showed more clonal expansion and lower generation probabilities than non-associated chains that were equally common. In a later analysis, several top co-occurrence clusters were reported to appear linked to parvovirus B19, influenza, CMV and Epstein-Barr virus. A later genetic analysis associated a missense DCLRE1C variant with V-gene and J-gene trimming of TCR beta chains, and an independent cohort replicated the association. It was suggested by the authors that the approach could potentially be generalized to other disease states and immunological phenotypes. Most TCR sequences were observed very rarely across donors, whereas some public TCRs were present in many individuals. A few of the identified cytomegalovirus-associated TCR beta chains were confirmed in vitro to be specific for cytomegalovirus antigens. When HLA alleles, especially DR and DQ, strongly co-occurred, attributing TCR associations to individual alleles was difficult. A later analysis associated about 17,000 TCR beta sequences with specific HLA alleles at a false discovery rate of 0.05. Seventeen rarely observed V segments, including chromosome 9 orphons, were excluded from the earlier analysis of almost 600 of the donors because counts were too low. Correlated functional status among segregating V segments might reflect linkage disequilibrium, but an unknown experimental factor could not be ruled out. A cluster of highly shared sequence variants was judged likely to be a technical artifact of the sequencing pipeline. According to a later analysis, TCR association rates differed among HLA loci, with DRB1 alleles showing the most associated TCRs and HLA-C alleles showing the fewest. The classifier was reported to diagnose cytomegalovirus status with high specificity and sensitivity in both the original and validation cohorts. Broadly in line with IMGT annotations, most TCR beta V segments showed up in productive rearrangements about 87% or about 30% of the time in an earlier analysis of some 590 of the donors. A further reported finding was that TCR beta sequences accurately predicted the HLA-A and HLA-B alleles for most subjects in the first cohort. In the study, around 160 TCR beta chains were listed as associated with cytomegalovirus. The cohort was sequenced for TCR beta chains only, and without alpha or paired-chain data the features that could be detected were limited. In a later genetic analysis, fewer N-insertions in productive TCRs were reported among donors in an Asian-associated ancestry cluster than the roughly 640-donor mean.

For this clone: What this receptor recognizes is not known. No clone much larger than this one lies a single base away; base qualities are absent.

The method was the immunoSEQ multiplex PCR assay. For the multiplex PCR, a mixture combining 60 forward primers for TCR Vbeta segments and 13 reverse primers for TCR Jbeta segments was used. The CDR3 region of rearranged TCR beta genes was amplified from genomic DNA with a multiplex PCR assay. The amplified TCR beta libraries were sequenced on the Illumina HiSeq System as 87-base-pair reads. As for the authors' bioinformatics: In a later analysis, roughly 80 million unique TCR beta chains were counted across the approximately 620 repertoires, and roughly 11 million of these chains were shared by at least two donors. Raw reads were error-corrected and collapsed into unique sequences with a nearest-neighbor algorithm that merged closely related sequences to remove PCR and sequencing errors. To assign V, D and J gene segments, CDR3 sequences were aligned to IMGT reference sequences. For a sequence to be retained, a match of at least six nucleotides was required to both a V gene segment and a J gene segment. Rearrangements were called productive when the CDR3 lacked stop codons and stayed in frame with V and J; all others were non-productive. Following IMGT convention, CDR3 was defined as the stretch from the second conserved V-encoded cysteine to the conserved J-encoded phenylalanine. Sequences without an unambiguous match to a single V gene segment were excluded from the earlier analysis of about 640 of the donors. In an earlier analysis of roughly 500 of the donors, V segments were called functional above 56.7% productive rearrangements and were called segregating when the between-donor standard deviation exceeded 5%. A statistical classification framework was built for diagnosing cytomegalovirus status from the catalog of TCR beta chain sequences. In a later analysis, TCR nucleotide sequences were compared against IMGT/GENE-DB human TR gene sequences so that V and J genes could be assigned. A later analysis assigned CDR3 sequences and most-parsimonious VDJ recombination scenarios with the TCRdist pipeline. A later analysis defined each TCR beta chain by its CDR3 amino acid sequence plus V-gene family, and excluded reads lacking a unique V-gene family. As a way to deal with suspected cross-contamination and a sequencing artifact, a later analysis dropped 592 nucleotide sequences that were highly shared and had low generation probability. For each public chain, a later analysis derived a clonal expansion index from normalized ranks of inferred template counts within each repertoire. A later analysis computed generation probabilities with a VDJ recombination model fitted to out-of-frame rearrangements, and checked the results against IGoR. In a later analysis, hypergeometric tests were used to score TCR-TCR, TCR-HLA and TCR-CMV co-occurrence, with a repertoire-size bias correction applied to TCR pairs. In a later analysis, false discovery rates were estimated by permuting HLA or CMV assignments 20 times. A later analysis grouped co-occurring TCRs with DBSCAN, adding TCRdist sequence similarity when clustering within HLA-allele-positive subsets. For co-occurrence clustering, repertoires with fewer than 30,000 or more than 120,000 public chains were excluded, along with 4 to 6 repertoires with anomalous nucleotide sharing. This immuneACCESS table, as held by TCRdb, lists in-frame sequences with V and J called but not all clones. Of the missing ones, under half trace to an unresolved V gene in checked studies; the others have no known cause. For V, J and clone size, that table is used; D and trimming come from the DNA. The sample table holds over 75,000 clones, of which approximately 86% were seen once. Of the sample, 9% to 9.5% is held by the ten largest clones.

The CDR3 spans 14 residues, from the cysteine through the phenylalanine. Only CDR3 DNA remains: 42 bases, in frame from the first base. The germline V gene (reference sequence) specifies LNHDA as CDR1 and SQIVND as CDR2. The junction carries 12 bases between V and J, which are trimmed by 3 bases and 3 bases respectively. This receptor was identified in a young man in good health and CMV-seropositive. The sample comprised PBMCs. The V and J genes are TRBV19 and TRBJ2-7, with a weak D call of TRBD1 (8 bases match). For the CDR3, the sequence is CASSITGGVYEQYF. The nucleotides are TGTGCCAGTAGTATTACAGGGGGGGTCTACGAGCAGTACTTC.